The source of this T cell receptor beta chain is a study of shared clonotypes between healthy human individuals. The CDR3 loop spans 12 amino acids. Germline values: CDR1 SEHNR, CDR2 FQNEAQ (reference sequence). V was shortened by 10 bases and J by 3 bases, with 12 bases between the two germline ends. Only in-frame clones appear in the TCRdb table, and some are missing; sequencing was by immunoSEQ multiplex PCR. The repertoire holds millions of clones, with roughly 95% as singletons. CD45RO-negative cells were positively selected for CCR7, leaving out terminally differentiated effector memory CD45RA+ cells.

The chain recombines TRBV7-9 with TRBJ1-2, with TRBD1 as a possible D gene (6 bases). The clonotype comes from a man in his late teens or twenties in good health. Sequencing was performed on naive CD8+ T cells sorted from blood. The chain's CDR3 is CAIQGIDYGYTF. The CDR3 nucleotides read TGTGCCATCCAGGGGATCGACTATGGCTACACCTTC.